This TCR beta chain stems from a study of blood T cell repertoires in COVID-19. As for the study in general: PBMCs, B-cell-depleted T cells, or T cells provided the cDNA or gDNA that made up the material.

Repertoires were generated with immunoSEQ multiplex PCR, while TCRdb's copy carries only in-frame clones and drops some. The table records 100,000 to 150,000 clones, approximately 80% of them present only once. The CDR3 spans 16 residues. Germline V lookup: CDR1 MNHEY, CDR2 SVGAGI. V was clipped by 2 bases and J by 7 bases; unmatched bases: 13. Source material: peripheral blood. The receptor was isolated from a man aged 65-85 years with acute or convalescent COVID-19. This chain uses TRBV6-5 with TRBJ2-5; 7 bases agree with TRBD2. CDR3 amino acids: CASSYPGSGGGGTQYF. DNA for the CDR3: TGTGCCAGCAGTTACCCTGGATCTGGCGGCGGGGGGACCCAGTACTTC.